Given below is one TCR beta chain in context. The antigen is unknown. The data stem from a study of response to subunit inactivated influenza vaccine. Whole-study results and caveats: The authors suggested that few new T cells are recruited per seasonal influenza vaccination.

After removal of 2 bases from V and 7 bases from J, the junction contained 11 bases not matched to a gene. This CDR3 region has 17 residues. CDR1 is MNHEY, CDR2 SMNVEV, per germline (reference sequence). TCRdb reprocessed the RT-PCR reads with MiXCR, giving one entry per CDR3 protein. The profile shows about 500,000 distinct CDR3 sequences, approximately 15% of them singletons. The chain recombines TRBV27 with TRBJ2-1, with TRBD2 matching 10 bases. This TCR was recovered from a man aged 50-75 years who received an inactivated influenza vaccine. Sequences were derived from CD4+ T cells sorted from PBMCs, sampled roughly 24 months after vaccination. Here the CDR3 reads CASSLRSGRVLVNEQFF. CDR3 in DNA: TGTGCCAGCAGTTTAAGAAGCGGGAGGGTCCTTGTGAATGAGCAGTTCTTC.